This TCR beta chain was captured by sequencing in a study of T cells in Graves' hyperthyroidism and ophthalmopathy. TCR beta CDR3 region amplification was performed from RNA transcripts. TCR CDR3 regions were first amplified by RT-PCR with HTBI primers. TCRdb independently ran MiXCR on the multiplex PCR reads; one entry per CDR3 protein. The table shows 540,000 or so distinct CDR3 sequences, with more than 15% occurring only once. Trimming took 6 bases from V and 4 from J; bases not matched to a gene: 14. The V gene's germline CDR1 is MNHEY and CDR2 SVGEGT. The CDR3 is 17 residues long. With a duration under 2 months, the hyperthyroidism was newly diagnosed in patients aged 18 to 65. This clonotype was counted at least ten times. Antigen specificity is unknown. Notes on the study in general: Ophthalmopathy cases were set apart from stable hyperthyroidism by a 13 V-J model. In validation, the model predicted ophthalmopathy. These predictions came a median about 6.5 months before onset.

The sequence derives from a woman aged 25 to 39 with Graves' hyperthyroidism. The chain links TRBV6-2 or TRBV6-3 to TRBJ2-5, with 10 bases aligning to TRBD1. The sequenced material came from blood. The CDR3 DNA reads TGTGCCAGCAGATCGGGACAGGGGCTCCTTCGAGGAGAGACCCAGTACTTC. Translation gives CASRSGQGLLRGETQYF.